The source of this T cell receptor (beta chain) is a study of cytomegalovirus exposure and HLA in healthy donors. At sampling all donors were nominally healthy, likely with unrecorded immune exposures. The PCR made use of 60 Vbeta and 13 Jbeta primers. Clones were read by immunoSEQ multiplex PCR, and TCRdb kept only the in-frame ones, dropping some. The sample carries over 150,000 clones, under 85% recorded once. The sample consisted of PBMCs. The receptor was derived from a man aged 18 to 29 in good health and CMV-seronegative.

In DNA form, the CDR3 reads TGTGCCAGCAGCCGACGTACGGGACAGGGTTTCTCGGGAAACACCATATATTTT. Amino acids: CASSRRTGQGFSGNTIYF. The V call is TRBV4-2, the J call TRBJ1-3, with 9 bases matching TRBD1. The germline V gene encodes CDR1 LGHNA and CDR2 YNFKEQ. V lost 4 bases and J lost 4; bases outside the gene matches: 14. This CDR3 region has 18 residues.